The present T cell receptor (beta chain) was sequenced within a study of Siglec-9 on CD8 T cells in melanoma. General study results and limits: In melanoma tumors, a Siglec-9-marked effector memory CD8+ subset reportedly appeared to accumulate.

Method: immunoSEQ multiplex PCR; TCRdb's copy keeps in-frame clones and lacks some. The sample shows 25,000 to 35,000 clones, 80% of them seen only once. Details on this clone: The antigen is unknown.

The clonotype was recovered from a human donor in good health. What was sequenced was Siglec-9- CD8+ T cells sorted from blood.

The CDR3 reads CASSQYPPGGRDRESSEGQYF. The CDR3 nucleotides read TGTGCCAGCAGCCAGTATCCGCCTGGGGGTCGGGACAGGGAAAGCTCAGAGGGCCAGTACTTC. The J gene is TRBJ2-5, the V gene TRBV4-2, with 9 bases lining up with TRBD1. Looked up from germline, CDR1 is LGHNA and CDR2 is YNFKEQ. The CDR3 runs 21 residues. Trimming removed 3 bases from V and 10 bases from J; junction bases left unmatched: 30.